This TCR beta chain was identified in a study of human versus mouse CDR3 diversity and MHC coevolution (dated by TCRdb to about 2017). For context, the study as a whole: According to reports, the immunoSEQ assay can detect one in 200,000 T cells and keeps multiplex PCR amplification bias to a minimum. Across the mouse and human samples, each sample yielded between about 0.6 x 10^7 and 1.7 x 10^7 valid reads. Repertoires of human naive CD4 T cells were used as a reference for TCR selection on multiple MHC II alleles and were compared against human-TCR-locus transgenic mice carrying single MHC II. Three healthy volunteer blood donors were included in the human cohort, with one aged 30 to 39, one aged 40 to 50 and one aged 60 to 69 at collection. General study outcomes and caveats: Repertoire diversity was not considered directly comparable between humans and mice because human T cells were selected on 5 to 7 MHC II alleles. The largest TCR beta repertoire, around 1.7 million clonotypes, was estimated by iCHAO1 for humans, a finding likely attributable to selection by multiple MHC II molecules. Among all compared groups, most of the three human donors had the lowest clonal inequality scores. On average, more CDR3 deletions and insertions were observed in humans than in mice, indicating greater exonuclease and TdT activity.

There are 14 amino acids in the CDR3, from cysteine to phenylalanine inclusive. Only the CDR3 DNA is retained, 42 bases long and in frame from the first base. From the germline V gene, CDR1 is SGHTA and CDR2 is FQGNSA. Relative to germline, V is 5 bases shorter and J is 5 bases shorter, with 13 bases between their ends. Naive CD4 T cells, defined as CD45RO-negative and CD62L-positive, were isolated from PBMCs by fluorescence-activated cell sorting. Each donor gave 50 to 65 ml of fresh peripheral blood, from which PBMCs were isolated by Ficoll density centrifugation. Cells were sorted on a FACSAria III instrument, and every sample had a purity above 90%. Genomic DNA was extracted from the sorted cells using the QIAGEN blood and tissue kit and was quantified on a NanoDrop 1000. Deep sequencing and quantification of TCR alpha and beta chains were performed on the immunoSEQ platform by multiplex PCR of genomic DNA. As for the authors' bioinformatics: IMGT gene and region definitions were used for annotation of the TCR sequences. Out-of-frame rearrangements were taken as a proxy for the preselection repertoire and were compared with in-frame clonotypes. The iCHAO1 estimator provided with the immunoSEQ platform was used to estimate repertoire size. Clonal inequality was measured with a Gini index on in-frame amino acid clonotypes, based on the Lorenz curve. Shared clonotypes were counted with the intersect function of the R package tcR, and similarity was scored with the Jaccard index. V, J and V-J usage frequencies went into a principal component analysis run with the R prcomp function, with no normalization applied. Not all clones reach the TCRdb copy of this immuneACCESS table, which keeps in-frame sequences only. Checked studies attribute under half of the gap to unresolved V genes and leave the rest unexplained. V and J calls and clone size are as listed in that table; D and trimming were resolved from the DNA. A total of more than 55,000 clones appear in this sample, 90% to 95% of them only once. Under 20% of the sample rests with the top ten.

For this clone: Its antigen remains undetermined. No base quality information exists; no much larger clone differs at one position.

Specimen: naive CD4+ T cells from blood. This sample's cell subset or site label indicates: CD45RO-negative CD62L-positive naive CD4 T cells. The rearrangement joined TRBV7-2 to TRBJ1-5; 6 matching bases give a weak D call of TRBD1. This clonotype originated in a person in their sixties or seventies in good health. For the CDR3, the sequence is CASSVRGFYQPQHF. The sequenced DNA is TGTGCCAGCAGCGTCAGGGGTTTCTATCAGCCCCAGCATTTT.